This T cell receptor (beta chain) was recovered during a study of T cell responses to AZD1222 COVID-19 vaccine. Findings and caveats of the study: Donor demographics were predominantly white British with a female majority; clonal diversity may be underestimated.

Measured with immunoSEQ multiplex PCR; TCRdb has only the in-frame clones, and not every one. The sample shows 100,000 to 130,000 clones, 75% to 95% of them seen only once. V was cut by 5 bases and J by 0 bases, with 11 bases left in between. The germline V gene encodes CDR1 MNHEY and CDR2 SVGAGI. The CDR3 contains 15 residues. Of note for this clone: The antigen is unknown.

The chain couples TRBV6-5 to TRBJ2-1; D gene uncertain. This specimen consisted of peripheral blood, obtained 28 days after the second AZD1222 dose. The sequence derives from an adult who received the AZD1222 COVID-19 vaccine. In DNA form, the CDR3 reads TGTGCCAGCAGTCTCGACCGGAGCTCCTACAATGAGCAGTTCTTC. It is translated as CASSLDRSSYNEQFF.